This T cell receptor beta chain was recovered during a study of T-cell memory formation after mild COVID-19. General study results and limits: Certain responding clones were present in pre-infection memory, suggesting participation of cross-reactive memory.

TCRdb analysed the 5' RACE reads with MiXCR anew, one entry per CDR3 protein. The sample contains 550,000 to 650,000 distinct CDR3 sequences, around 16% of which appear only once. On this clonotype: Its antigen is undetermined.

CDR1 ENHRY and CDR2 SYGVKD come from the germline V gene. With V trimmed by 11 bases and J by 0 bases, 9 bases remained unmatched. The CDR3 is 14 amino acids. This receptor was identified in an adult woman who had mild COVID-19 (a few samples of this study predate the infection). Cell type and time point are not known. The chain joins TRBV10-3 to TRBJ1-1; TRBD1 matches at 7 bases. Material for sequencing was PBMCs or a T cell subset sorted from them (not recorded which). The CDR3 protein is CAARGGDLNTEAFF. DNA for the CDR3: TGTGCCGCCAGGGGGGGAGACTTGAACACTGAAGCTTTCTTT.